This TCR beta chain was sequenced in a study of cytotoxic CD8 clonotypes in ibrutinib-treated CLL. The CDR3 has 13 amino acids. Deletions cut 6 bases from V and 8 bases from J, with 14 bases between. The germline CDR1 and CDR2 sequences are MDHEN and SYDVKM. Findings and caveats of the study: The clonality went up when patients responded to ibrutinib and dropped back toward baseline at progression. Public clonotypes were seen rarely and were contracted or stable on treatment.

The table came from immunoSEQ multiplex PCR; TCRdb's copy has only in-frame clones and leaves some out. The sample holds more than 200,000 clones, 70% seen once. Comments on this clone: Its antigen is not known.

The chain has TRBV28 and TRBJ2-1; no firm D call. The sample consisted of PBMCs, taken after 24 months of ibrutinib treatment. This TCR was recovered from a human donor with chronic lymphocytic leukemia. CDR3 region: CASSQTSPHEQFF. The CDR3 DNA follows: TGTGCCAGCAGCCAAACCTCTCCCCATGAGCAGTTCTTC.